The 5 T cell receptor beta chains given below trace back to one sample, sequenced in a study of post-analysis software for immune sequencing data (dated by TCRdb to between 2015 and 2017). The protocol used for the library was PCR. Data came from an Illumina HiSeq 2500. To reduce PCR and sequencing biases, unique molecular identifiers were incorporated into the TCR beta cDNA libraries. TCRdb reprocessed the public reads (quality trimming at Q25 with fastp, clone calling with MiXCR) and kept in-frame beta chains. Identical CDR3 proteins give one entry, which carries the most common genes and DNA. For this sample there are about 800,000 distinct CDR3 sequences; roughly 30% appear just once. The ten largest clones represent 0.56% of the sample. Results the study describes overall, beyond this receptor: Patients showed significantly higher frequencies than controls for several TRBV segments, among them TRBV5-6, TRBV5-1 and TRBV20-1.

The antigens of these receptors remain unknown. Sequences were obtained from blood. The receptor set was obtained from a girl aged 10-17 years with multiple sclerosis.

J is TRBJ1-1 and V is TRBV24-1; D call uncertain. The CDR3 loop spans 13 amino acids. CDR1 KGHDR and CDR2 SFDVKD come from the germline V gene. The ends were cut back, 3 bases at V and 7 bases at J, with 11 bases in the middle. The CDR3 sequence: CATSDPGRGEAFF. The CDR3 DNA is TGTGCCACCAGTGATCCCGGGCGAGGTGAAGCTTTCTTT.

This clonotype appeared a single time. The genes are TRBV2 and TRBJ1-2, with no clear D. CDR3 length: 11 amino acids. Deletions cut 7 bases from V and 8 bases from J, with 11 bases between. Germline CDR1 and CDR2: SNHLY and FYNNEI. CDR3 in DNA: TGTGCCAGCACGGGTCCAACCGGCTACACCTTC. It translates to CASTGPTGYTF.

This clonotype was seen a few times. The CDR3 region is CASQSASTSYEQYF. CDR3 bases: TGTGCCAGCCAGAGCGCCAGTACTTCCTACGAGCAGTACTTC. The chain has TRBV6-5 and TRBJ2-7; D is unresolved. The CDR3 covers 14 residues. Trimming left V 8 bases short and J 1 base short, with 15 bases between. Looked up from germline, CDR1 is MNHEY and CDR2 is SVGAGI.

The chain is built from TRBV28 and TRBJ1-4, with D unclear. Deletions cut 2 bases from V and 4 bases from J, with 11 bases between. CDR1 is MDHEN, CDR2 SYDVKM, per germline. The CDR3 covers 15 residues. This CDR3 is CASSLVPTINEKLFF. The CDR3, as DNA: TGTGCCAGCAGTTTAGTCCCGACTATTAATGAAAAACTGTTTTTT.

V is TRBV4-3 and J is TRBJ2-7; a possible D gene is TRBD2 (5 bases). The V gene lost 0 bases and the J gene lost 0 bases, with 15 bases spanning the gap. The length of the CDR3 is 17 residues. Germline-derived CDR1 and CDR2 are LGHNA and YSLEER. CDR3 DNA sequence: TGCGCCAGCAGCCAAGAGATCCACGCGACTACCTCCTACGAGCAGTACTTC. Residues: CASSQEIHATTSYEQYF.